Listed below are T cell receptor beta chains from one sample, sequenced in a study of beta chain features in type 1 diabetes. Clones were read by immunoSEQ multiplex PCR, and TCRdb kept only the in-frame ones, dropping some. The sample has about 900,000 clones, roughly a sixth seen once. Specimen: naive CD4+ T cells from blood. The receptors shown here come from a woman between 18 and 29 years old in good health. Both conserved end residues are part of each CDR3. A D gene is named only where the DNA matches it firmly. The listing skips clone size in some rows; elsewhere it reads once, few, many or a size class.

clone size	V gene	D gene	J gene	CDR3 protein	CDR3 DNA
.	TRBV28	.	TRBJ1-2	CASLRSSRGYTF	TGTGCCAGCCTTCGGTCATCTCGTGGCTACACCTTC
.	TRBV6-6	.	TRBJ1-5	CASRFAEHQPQHF	TGTGCCAGCAGATTTGCGGAACATCAGCCCCAGCATTTT
.	TRBV7-6	.	TRBJ1-1	CASSLPNYTEAFF	TGTGCCAGCAGCTTACCAAACTACACTGAAGCTTTCTTT
few	TRBV4-2	.	TRBJ1-2	CASSQVQRVGGNYGYTF	TGTGCCAGCAGCCAAGTTCAACGGGTTGGGGGGAACTATGGCTACACCTTC
few	TRBV7-6	TRBD1	TRBJ1-5	CASSTDRVQPQHF	TGTGCCAGCAGCACGGACAGGGTGCAGCCCCAGCATTTT
few	TRBV28	.	TRBJ2-2	CASSARRTGELFF	TGTGCCAGCAGTGCCCGTCGCACCGGGGAGCTGTTTTTT
.	TRBV28	.	TRBJ2-7	CASSRQGYEQYF	TGTGCCAGCAGTCGCCAGGGCTACGAGCAGTACTTC
.	TRBV11-2	.	TRBJ2-5	CASSLGRAETQYF	TGTGCCAGCAGCTTAGGCAGGGCGGAGACCCAGTACTTC
few	TRBV4-3	.	TRBJ1-1	CASSQVKGNMNTEAFF	TGCGCCAGCAGCCAAGTGAAGGGTAACATGAACACTGAAGCTTTCTTT
.	TRBV5-6	TRBD1	TRBJ1-4	CASSLERGRFSEKLFF	TGTGCCAGCAGCTTGGAAAGGGGGCGATTTTCTGAAAAACTGTTTTTT
.	TRBV27	TRBD1	TRBJ2-5	CASKGQGVQETQYF	TGTGCCAGCAAGGGACAGGGGGTTCAAGAGACCCAGTACTTC
.	TRBV11-3	.	TRBJ2-1	CASSSMAHNEQFF	TGTGCCAGCAGCTCCATGGCGCACAATGAGCAGTTCTTC
.	TRBV5-1	TRBD2	TRBJ2-1	CASSLGGTSTNEQFF	TGCGCCAGCAGCTTGGGAGGGACTAGCACCAATGAGCAGTTCTTC
.	TRBV7-3	.	TRBJ2-1	CASSLKAEHYNEQFF	TGTGCCAGCAGCTTAAAAGCGGAACATTACAATGAGCAGTTCTTC
few	TRBV28	.	TRBJ1-5	CATSGQRPWPQHF	TGTGCCACCAGTGGACAGCGGCCTTGGCCCCAGCATTTT
.	TRBV7-8	.	TRBJ2-3	CASSLRGADTQYF	TGTGCCAGCAGCTTACGCGGGGCGGATACGCAGTATTTT
.	TRBV9	.	TRBJ1-1	CHSSARPNKGTEAFF	TGTCACAGCAGCGCTCGACCGAATAAGGGCACTGAAGCTTTCTTT
few	TRBV5-6	TRBD1	TRBJ2-7	CASSLGQGSSYEQYF	TGTGCCAGCAGCTTGGGACAGGGGAGCTCCTACGAGCAGTACTTC
.	TRBV18	.	TRBJ2-1	CASSPGQSWVQFF	TGTGCCAGCTCACCCGGACAGTCCTGGGTGCAGTTCTTC
.	TRBV6-5	.	TRBJ2-1	CASSYARSYNEQFF	TGTGCCAGCAGTTACGCCCGGTCCTACAATGAGCAGTTCTTC
few	TRBV7-9	TRBD1	TRBJ2-7	CASSLGTANTYEQYF	TGTGCCAGCAGCTTGGGGACAGCGAACACCTACGAGCAGTACTTC
few	TRBV5-1	.	TRBJ2-7	CASSLSGRNSEQYF	TGCGCCAGCAGCTTGAGTGGGAGGAATTCCGAGCAGTACTTC
few	TRBV9	TRBD1	TRBJ1-2	CASSGRDSPHYGYTF	TGTGCCAGCAGCGGCCGGGACAGCCCTCACTATGGCTACACCTTC
.	TRBV7-2	.	TRBJ2-3	CASSLDGGRITDTQYF	TGTGCCAGCAGCTTAGACGGCGGCAGGATAACAGATACGCAGTATTTT
.	TRBV6-5	.	TRBJ2-6	CASKRVGGANVLTF	TGTGCCAGCAAGAGGGTAGGAGGGGCCAACGTCCTGACTTTC
.	TRBV18	.	TRBJ2-7	CASSPPKFGEQYF	TGTGCCAGCTCACCACCGAAGTTTGGCGAGCAGTACTTC
.	TRBV7-9	.	TRBJ2-7	CASSRPVKGETGIYEQYF	TGTGCCAGCAGCCGACCAGTTAAGGGAGAGACGGGGATCTACGAGCAGTACTTC
.	TRBV6-5	TRBD1	TRBJ1-2	CASSREGATDGYTF	TGTGCCAGCAGTCGGGAGGGGGCGACCGATGGCTACACCTTC
.	TRBV18	.	TRBJ1-5	CASSPGTSRPQHF	TGTGCCAGCTCACCTGGGACCTCAAGGCCCCAGCATTTT
.	TRBV4-2	TRBD2	TRBJ2-3	CASSQDWVAGGDTQYF	TGTGCCAGCAGCCAAGATTGGGTAGCGGGAGGTGATACGCAGTATTTT
.	TRBV5-6	.	TRBJ2-7	CASSLYQGLIYEQYF	TGTGCCAGCAGCTTATATCAGGGATTAATCTACGAGCAGTACTTC
.	TRBV29-1	TRBD1	TRBJ1-3	CSVGQGVGNTIYF	TGCAGCGTTGGACAGGGTGTTGGAAACACCATATATTTT
few	TRBV20-1	.	TRBJ2-7	CSARGGHQYF	TGCAGTGCTAGGGGGGGACATCAGTACTTC
many	TRBV14	.	TRBJ1-2	CASSQGAMGGYTF	TGTGCCAGCAGCCAAGGAGCGATGGGAGGCTACACCTTC
.	TRBV5-4	TRBD2	TRBJ2-1	CASSPGTSGRSHEQFF	TGTGCCAGCAGCCCCGGGACTAGCGGGAGGTCCCATGAGCAGTTCTTC
.	TRBV5-8	.	TRBJ1-5	CASTGTYNQPQHF	TGTGCCAGCACAGGAACCTACAATCAGCCCCAGCATTTT
.	TRBV18	TRBD1	TRBJ1-1	CASSPRDRTEAFF	TGTGCCAGCTCACCGAGGGACAGAACTGAAGCTTTCTTT
few	TRBV18	.	TRBJ2-3	CASSSVGSADTQYF	TGTGCCAGCTCCTCGGTCGGGAGCGCAGATACGCAGTATTTT
.	TRBV18	TRBD2	TRBJ2-7	CASSPTSASTYEQYF	TGTGCCAGCTCACCTACTAGCGCGAGTACCTACGAGCAGTACTTC
.	TRBV6-1	.	TRBJ1-1	CASRGVNTEAFF	TGTGCCAGCAGAGGGGTTAACACTGAAGCTTTCTTT
.	TRBV6-6	.	TRBJ2-7	CASSYGAGQDEQYF	TGTGCCAGCAGTTACGGGGCAGGGCAGGACGAGCAGTACTTC
.	TRBV7-9	TRBD1	TRBJ2-1	CASSFGAGGYNEQFF	TGTGCCAGCAGCTTCGGGGCAGGGGGCTACAATGAGCAGTTCTTC
.	TRBV28	TRBD1	TRBJ1-2	CASSNPGGPNYGYTF	TGTGCCAGCAGCAATCCAGGGGGACCCAACTATGGCTACACCTTC
few	TRBV6-6	TRBD1	TRBJ1-4	CASKMTGRGEKLFF	TGTGCCAGCAAAATGACAGGGCGGGGTGAAAAACTGTTTTTT
few	TRBV7-2	TRBD2	TRBJ2-7	CASSLLGTSGSYEQYF	TGTGCCAGCAGCTTACTTGGGACTAGCGGGAGCTACGAGCAGTACTTC
few	TRBV28	.	TRBJ2-5	CASSLMLVGRTAQYF	TGTGCCAGCAGTTTAATGCTCGTGGGTAGGACGGCCCAGTACTTC
.	TRBV19	TRBD2	TRBJ2-3	CASSTLAGGSDTQYF	TGTGCCAGTAGTACTCTAGCGGGAGGATCAGATACGCAGTATTTT
.	TRBV4-3	.	TRBJ2-2	CASSQDTSTGELFF	TGCGCCAGCAGCCAAGACACTAGCACCGGGGAGCTGTTTTTT
.	TRBV5-6	.	TRBJ2-1	CASSFRGIWPNEQFF	TGTGCCAGCAGTTTCCGGGGGATTTGGCCCAATGAGCAGTTCTTC
.	TRBV27	TRBD2	TRBJ2-3	CASSSGTSGRKATQYF	TGTGCCAGCAGTTCCGGGACTAGCGGGAGAAAGGCTACGCAGTATTTT